The rows below give T cell receptor beta chains drawn from one sample of a study of CD8 T cells in Susac syndrome. Each CDR3 protein is one row after TCRdb ran MiXCR on the immunoSEQ multiplex PCR reads. The table shows 150,000 to 200,000 distinct CDR3 sequences, with over 85% occurring only once. Sequencing was carried out using CD4+ T cells from PBMCs. The receptors were sampled from a human donor in good health. CDR3s include the opening cysteine and the closing phenylalanine or tryptophan. Each record gives: V gene, D gene, J gene, clone size, CDR3 protein, CDR3 DNA. A D gene is named only where the DNA matches it firmly. Size values are once, few and many counts, or a class for expanded clones, and some rows have none.

v_gene: TRBV7-8
d_gene: .
j_gene: TRBJ2-7
abundance: .
CDR3aa: CASRASGGRYEQYF
CDR3nt: TGTGCCAGCAGGGCGTCCGGGGGACGGTACGAGCAGTACTTC

v_gene: TRBV5-1
d_gene: TRBD1
j_gene: TRBJ2-2
abundance: .
CDR3aa: CASSTWTGGPGELFF
CDR3nt: TGCGCCAGCAGCACCTGGACAGGGGGCCCCGGGGAGCTGTTTTTT

v_gene: TRBV4-2
d_gene: .
j_gene: TRBJ2-1
abundance: .
CDR3aa: CASSLLWESSYNEQFF
CDR3nt: TGTGCCAGCAGCCTTTTGTGGGAGAGCTCCTACAATGAGCAGTTCTTC

v_gene: TRBV20-1
d_gene: .
j_gene: TRBJ2-3
abundance: .
CDR3aa: CSATSATDTQYF
CDR3nt: TGCAGTGCCACTTCGGCCACAGATACGCAGTATTTT

v_gene: TRBV28
d_gene: .
j_gene: TRBJ1-1
abundance: .
CDR3aa: CASTPGGRHTEAFF
CDR3nt: TGTGCCAGCACTCCCGGGGGCCGACACACTGAAGCTTTCTTT

v_gene: TRBV7-3
d_gene: .
j_gene: TRBJ2-2
abundance: .
CDR3aa: CASSSYPTGELFF
CDR3nt: TGTGCCAGCAGCTCCTACCCAACGGGGGAGCTGTTTTTT

v_gene: TRBV20-1
d_gene: .
j_gene: TRBJ1-2
abundance: .
CDR3aa: CSPKTGNYGYTF
CDR3nt: TGCAGTCCAAAAACAGGGAACTATGGCTACACCTTC

v_gene: TRBV2
d_gene: TRBD1
j_gene: TRBJ2-2
abundance: .
CDR3aa: CASSEVSQGAGELFF
CDR3nt: TGTGCCAGCAGTGAAGTATCACAGGGGGCCGGGGAGCTGTTTTTT

v_gene: TRBV5-1
d_gene: TRBD1
j_gene: TRBJ2-5
abundance: .
CDR3aa: CASSVWTGGKKETQYF
CDR3nt: TGCGCCAGCAGCGTGTGGACAGGGGGCAAGAAAGAGACCCAGTACTTC

v_gene: TRBV20-1
d_gene: .
j_gene: TRBJ1-1
abundance: .
CDR3aa: CSASGDTEAFF
CDR3nt: TGCAGTGCTTCGGGGGACACTGAAGCTTTCTTT

v_gene: TRBV20-1
d_gene: .
j_gene: TRBJ2-3
abundance: .
CDR3aa: CSAPSTDTQYF
CDR3nt: TGCAGTGCTCCCTCAACAGATACGCAGTATTTT

v_gene: TRBV7-2
d_gene: TRBD2
j_gene: TRBJ2-1
abundance: .
CDR3aa: CASSSSAGDYNEQFF
CDR3nt: TGTGCCAGCAGCTCTAGTGCGGGGGATTACAATGAGCAGTTCTTC

v_gene: TRBV5-4
d_gene: TRBD1
j_gene: TRBJ2-2
abundance: .
CDR3aa: CASSPDRNSNTGELFF
CDR3nt: TGTGCCAGCAGCCCGGACAGGAACTCGAACACCGGGGAGCTGTTTTTT

v_gene: TRBV10-3
d_gene: .
j_gene: TRBJ2-5
abundance: .
CDR3aa: CAISEGQGLGTQYF
CDR3nt: TGTGCCATCAGTGAAGGTCAGGGCCTGGGGACCCAGTACTTC

v_gene: TRBV7-9
d_gene: TRBD1
j_gene: TRBJ1-4
abundance: .
CDR3aa: CASSSPSGTGDEKLFF
CDR3nt: TGTGCCAGCAGCTCCCCTTCCGGGACAGGGGACGAAAAACTGTTTTTT

v_gene: TRBV6-2/TRBV6-3
d_gene: .
j_gene: TRBJ1-5
abundance: once
CDR3aa: CASSSSGRGRNQPQHF
CDR3nt: TGTGCCAGCAGTTCTTCAGGGAGGGGCCGCAATCAGCCCCAGCATTTT

v_gene: TRBV7-3
d_gene: .
j_gene: TRBJ2-5
abundance: .
CDR3aa: CASSLERGNKETQYF
CDR3nt: TGTGCCAGCAGCTTAGAAAGGGGGAATAAAGAGACCCAGTACTTC

v_gene: TRBV20-1
d_gene: .
j_gene: TRBJ1-5
abundance: .
CDR3aa: CSALRGPPNQPQHF
CDR3nt: TGCAGTGCACTAAGGGGACCCCCCAATCAGCCCCAGCATTTT

v_gene: TRBV20-1
d_gene: .
j_gene: TRBJ2-2
abundance: .
CDR3aa: CSARDSTRVTGELFF
CDR3nt: TGCAGTGCTAGAGATTCAACACGGGTCACCGGGGAGCTGTTTTTT

v_gene: TRBV14
d_gene: .
j_gene: TRBJ2-5
abundance: .
CDR3aa: CASSQGGRGTFGETQYF
CDR3nt: TGTGCCAGCAGCCAGGGCGGCAGGGGAACCTTCGGGGAGACCCAGTACTTC

v_gene: TRBV7-3
d_gene: .
j_gene: TRBJ2-7
abundance: .
CDR3aa: CASSFTAFDEQYF
CDR3nt: TGTGCCAGCAGCTTCACGGCCTTTGACGAGCAGTACTTC

v_gene: TRBV3-1
d_gene: TRBD1
j_gene: TRBJ1-1
abundance: .
CDR3aa: CASSQEPGQGGTEAFF
CDR3nt: TGTGCCAGCAGCCAAGAACCGGGACAGGGGGGCACTGAAGCTTTCTTT

v_gene: TRBV7-2
d_gene: .
j_gene: TRBJ1-2
abundance: .
CDR3aa: CASSLGGVLGGYTF
CDR3nt: TGTGCCAGCAGCTTAGGTGGGGTATTGGGTGGCTACACCTTC

v_gene: TRBV7-2
d_gene: .
j_gene: TRBJ2-5
abundance: .
CDR3aa: CASSLYTDVGETQYF
CDR3nt: TGTGCCAGCAGCCTATACACAGACGTAGGAGAGACCCAGTACTTC

v_gene: TRBV20-1
d_gene: .
j_gene: TRBJ2-3
abundance: .
CDR3aa: CSANPAGTDTQYF
CDR3nt: TGCAGTGCTAACCCCGCTGGGACAGATACGCAGTATTTT

v_gene: TRBV15
d_gene: .
j_gene: TRBJ2-3
abundance: .
CDR3aa: CATSTGGQGFTDTQYF
CDR3nt: TGTGCCACCAGCACCGGAGGACAAGGGTTCACAGATACGCAGTATTTT

v_gene: TRBV18
d_gene: TRBD1
j_gene: TRBJ1-2
abundance: once
CDR3aa: CASSTQGSAYGYTF
CDR3nt: TGTGCCAGCTCAACACAGGGGTCGGCCTATGGCTACACCTTC

v_gene: TRBV12-3/TRBV12-4
d_gene: TRBD2
j_gene: TRBJ2-1
abundance: .
CDR3aa: CASSQTSGGTVHEQFF
CDR3nt: TGTGCCAGCAGTCAAACTAGCGGGGGTACGGTCCATGAGCAGTTCTTC

v_gene: TRBV20-1
d_gene: .
j_gene: TRBJ1-1
abundance: .
CDR3aa: CSAKPGIYMNTEAFF
CDR3nt: TGCAGTGCTAAGCCAGGGATCTACATGAACACTGAAGCTTTCTTT

v_gene: TRBV29-1
d_gene: TRBD1
j_gene: TRBJ2-5
abundance: .
CDR3aa: CSAAGGTGVSETQYF
CDR3nt: TGCAGCGCAGCAGGCGGGACAGGGGTTTCAGAGACCCAGTACTTC

v_gene: TRBV12-3/TRBV12-4
d_gene: .
j_gene: TRBJ1-1
abundance: .
CDR3aa: CASSLEIRNTEAFF
CDR3nt: TGTGCCAGCAGTTTAGAGATTAGGAACACTGAAGCTTTCTTT

v_gene: TRBV4-2
d_gene: .
j_gene: TRBJ2-2
abundance: .
CDR3aa: CASSQDWRSGELFF
CDR3nt: TGTGCCAGCAGCCAAGATTGGCGGTCCGGGGAGCTGTTTTTT

v_gene: TRBV5-1
d_gene: TRBD1
j_gene: TRBJ2-7
abundance: once
CDR3aa: CASSRGQVYEQYF
CDR3nt: TGCGCCAGCAGCCGGGGACAGGTATACGAGCAGTACTTC

v_gene: TRBV5-6
d_gene: TRBD1
j_gene: TRBJ2-5
abundance: once
CDR3aa: CASSLKPGQGTETQYF
CDR3nt: TGTGCCAGCAGCTTGAAACCGGGACAGGGAACGGAGACCCAGTACTTC

v_gene: TRBV12-3/TRBV12-4
d_gene: .
j_gene: TRBJ2-1
abundance: .
CDR3aa: CASSTVQNNEQFF
CDR3nt: TGTGCCAGCAGTACCGTCCAAAACAATGAGCAGTTCTTC

v_gene: TRBV7-9
d_gene: .
j_gene: TRBJ2-1
abundance: .
CDR3aa: CASSPSPGRILMGNNEQFF
CDR3nt: TGTGCCAGCAGCCCCTCACCCGGGCGAATACTAATGGGAAACAATGAGCAGTTCTTC

v_gene: TRBV5-1
d_gene: .
j_gene: TRBJ2-3
abundance: .
CDR3aa: CASSLGQGGADTQYF
CDR3nt: TGCGCCAGCAGCTTAGGTCAGGGAGGTGCAGATACGCAGTATTTT

v_gene: TRBV7-9
d_gene: .
j_gene: TRBJ1-2
abundance: .
CDR3aa: CASSFSDVSRGGYTF
CDR3nt: TGTGCCAGCAGCTTTTCGGACGTCTCTAGGGGAGGCTACACCTTC